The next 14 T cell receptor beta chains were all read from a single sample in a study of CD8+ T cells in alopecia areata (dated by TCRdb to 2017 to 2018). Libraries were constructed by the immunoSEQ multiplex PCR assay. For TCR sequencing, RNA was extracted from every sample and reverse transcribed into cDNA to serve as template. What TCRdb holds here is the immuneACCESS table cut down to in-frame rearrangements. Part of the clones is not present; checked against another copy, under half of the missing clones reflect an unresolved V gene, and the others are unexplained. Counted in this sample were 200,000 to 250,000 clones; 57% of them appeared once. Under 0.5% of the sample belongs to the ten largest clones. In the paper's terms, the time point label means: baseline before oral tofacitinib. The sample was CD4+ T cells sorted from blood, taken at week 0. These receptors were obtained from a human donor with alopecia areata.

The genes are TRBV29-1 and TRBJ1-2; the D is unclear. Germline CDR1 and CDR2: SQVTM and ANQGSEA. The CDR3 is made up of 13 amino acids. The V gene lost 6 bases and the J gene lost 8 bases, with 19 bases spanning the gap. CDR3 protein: CSVPAPGTGGYTF. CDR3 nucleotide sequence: TGCAGCGTCCCCGCCCCGGGAACGGGCGGCTACACCTTC.

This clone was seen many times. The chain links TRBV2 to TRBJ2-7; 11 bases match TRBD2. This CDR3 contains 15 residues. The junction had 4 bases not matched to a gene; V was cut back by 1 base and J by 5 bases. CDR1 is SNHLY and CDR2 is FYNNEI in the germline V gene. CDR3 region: CASSEELAGAHEQYF. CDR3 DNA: TGTGCCAGCAGTGAAGAACTAGCGGGAGCCCACGAGCAGTACTTC.

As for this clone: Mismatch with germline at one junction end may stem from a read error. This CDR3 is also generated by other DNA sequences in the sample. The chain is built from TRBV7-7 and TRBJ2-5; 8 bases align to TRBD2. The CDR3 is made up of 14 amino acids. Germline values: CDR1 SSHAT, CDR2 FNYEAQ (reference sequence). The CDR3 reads CASSSSGSGETQYF. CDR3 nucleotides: TGTGCTAGCAGCTCAAGCGGGAGCGGCGAGACCCAGTACTTC.

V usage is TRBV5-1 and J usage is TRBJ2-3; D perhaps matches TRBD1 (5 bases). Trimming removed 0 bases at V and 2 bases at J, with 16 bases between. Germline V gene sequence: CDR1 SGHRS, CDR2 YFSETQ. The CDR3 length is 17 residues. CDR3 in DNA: TGCGCCAGCAGCTTGGCCTACGACAGTGGCTCCACAGATACGCAGTATTTT. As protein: CASSLAYDSGSTDTQYF.

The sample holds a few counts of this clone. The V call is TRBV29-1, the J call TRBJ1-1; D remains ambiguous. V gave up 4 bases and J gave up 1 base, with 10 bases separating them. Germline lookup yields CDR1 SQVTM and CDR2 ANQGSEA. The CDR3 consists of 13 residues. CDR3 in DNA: TGCAGCGTTGCTCCCTCCGGGAACACTGAAGCTTTCTTT. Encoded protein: CSVAPSGNTEAFF.

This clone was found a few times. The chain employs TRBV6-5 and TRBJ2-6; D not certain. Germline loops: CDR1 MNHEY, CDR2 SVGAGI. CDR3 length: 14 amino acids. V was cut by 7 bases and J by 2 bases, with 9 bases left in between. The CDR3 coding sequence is TGTGCCAGCAAAGAGCAAGCTGGGGCCAACGTCCTGACTTTC. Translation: CASKEQAGANVLTF.

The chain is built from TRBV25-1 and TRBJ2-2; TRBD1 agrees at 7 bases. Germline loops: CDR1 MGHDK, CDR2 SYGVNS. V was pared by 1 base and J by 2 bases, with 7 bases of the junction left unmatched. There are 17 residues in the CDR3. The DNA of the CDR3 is TGTGCCAGCAGTGAATCTGAGGACAGGATAAACACCGGGGAGCTGTTTTTT. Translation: CASSESEDRINTGELFF.

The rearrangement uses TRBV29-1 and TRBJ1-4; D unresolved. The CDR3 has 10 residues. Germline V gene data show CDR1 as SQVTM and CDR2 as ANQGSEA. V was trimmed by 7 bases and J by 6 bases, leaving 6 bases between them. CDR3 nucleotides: TGCAGCGGGGGAGATGAAAAACTGTTTTTT. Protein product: CSGGDEKLFF.

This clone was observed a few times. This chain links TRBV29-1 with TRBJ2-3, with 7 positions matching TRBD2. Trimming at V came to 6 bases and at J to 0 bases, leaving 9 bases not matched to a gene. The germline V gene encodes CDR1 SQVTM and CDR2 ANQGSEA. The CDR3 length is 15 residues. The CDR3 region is CSVSTRGFSTDTQYF. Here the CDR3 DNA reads TGCAGCGTCTCTACGCGGGGGTTCAGCACAGATACGCAGTATTTT.

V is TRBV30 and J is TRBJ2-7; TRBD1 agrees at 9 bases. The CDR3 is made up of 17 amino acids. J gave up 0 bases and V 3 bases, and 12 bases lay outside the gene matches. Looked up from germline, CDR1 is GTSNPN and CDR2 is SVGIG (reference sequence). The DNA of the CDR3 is TGTGCCTGGAGCCCTCCTTGGGGGACAGGGAGCTCCTACGAGCAGTACTTC. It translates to CAWSPPWGTGSSYEQYF.

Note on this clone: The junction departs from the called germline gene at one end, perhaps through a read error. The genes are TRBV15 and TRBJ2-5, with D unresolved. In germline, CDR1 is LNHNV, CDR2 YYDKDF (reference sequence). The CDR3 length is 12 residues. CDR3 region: CATSRDQGTQYF. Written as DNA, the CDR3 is TGTGCCACCAGCAGAGATCAAGGGACCCAGTACTTC.

CDR3 amino acids: CASSLVGGLAGLDEQFF. The CDR3 DNA follows: TGCGCCAGCAGCTTGGTAGGGGGACTAGCGGGTCTGGATGAGCAGTTCTTC. This sequence joins TRBV5-1 and TRBJ2-1, with 12 bases lining up with TRBD2. Germline V gene data show CDR1 as SGHRS and CDR2 as YFSETQ. This CDR3 has 17 residues. The V gene end was trimmed by 0 bases and the J gene end by 8 bases; junction bases not matched to a gene: 9. The whole variable domain, remainder taken from reference TRBV5-1 and TRBJ2-1, is KAGVTQTPRYLIKTRGQQVTLSCSPISGHRSVSWYQQTPGQGLQFLFEYFSETQRNKGNFPGRFSGRQFSNSRSEMNVSTLELGDSALYLCASSLVGGLAGLDEQFFGPGTRLTVL.

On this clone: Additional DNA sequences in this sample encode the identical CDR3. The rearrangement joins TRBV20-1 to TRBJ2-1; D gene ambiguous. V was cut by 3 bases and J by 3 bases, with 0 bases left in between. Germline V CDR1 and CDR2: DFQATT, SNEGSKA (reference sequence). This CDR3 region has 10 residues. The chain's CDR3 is CSASYNEQFF. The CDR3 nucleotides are TGCAGTGCTAGCTACAATGAGCAGTTCTTC.

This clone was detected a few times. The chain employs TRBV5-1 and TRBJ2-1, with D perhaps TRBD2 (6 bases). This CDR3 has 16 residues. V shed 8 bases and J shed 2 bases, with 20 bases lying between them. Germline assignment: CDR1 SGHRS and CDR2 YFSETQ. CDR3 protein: CASSGSPGLPYNEQFF. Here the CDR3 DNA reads TGCGCCAGTTCCGGGTCTCCGGGACTGCCCTACAATGAGCAGTTCTTC.